The rows below give T cell receptor beta chains drawn from one sample of a study of technical replicates of blood from four donors. TCRdb's copy holds only in-frame clones and misses some; the assay was immunoSEQ multiplex PCR. The data show some 87,000 clones, approximately 93% seen once. The sequenced sample was T cells isolated from PBMCs. The receptors shown here come from a human donor in good health. CDR3s include the opening cysteine and the closing phenylalanine or tryptophan. The D gene is left open where the match is weak. Clone sizes are given selectively: once, few, many, or a class where the clone is expanded.

-,TRBJ2-7,few,TRBV18,CASSPLGSPNEQYF,TGTGCCAGCTCACCACTCGGGAGCCCCAACGAGCAGTACTTC
-,TRBJ2-2,once,TRBV28,CASRVGGTGELFF,TGTGCCAGCAGGGTCGGCGGCACCGGGGAGCTGTTTTTT
-,TRBJ2-1,once,TRBV30,CAWSVEGTPQFF,TGTGCCTGGAGTGTAGAGGGGACTCCCCAGTTCTTC
TRBD1,TRBJ1-2,-,TRBV7-2,CASSSSGTAYGYTF,TGTGCCAGCAGCTCCTCCGGGACAGCCTATGGCTACACCTTC
-,TRBJ2-5,-,TRBV28,CASTGREFIETQYF,TGTGCCAGCACGGGGCGGGAATTTATAGAGACCCAGTACTTC
-,TRBJ2-7,-,TRBV4-1,CASSPGTPYEQYF,TGCGCCAGCAGCCCAGGAACCCCCTACGAGCAGTACTTC
TRBD1,TRBJ2-7,-,TRBV18,CASSLMMDRGRDEQYF,TGTGCCAGCTCACTTATGATGGACAGGGGGCGCGACGAGCAGTACTTC
TRBD2,TRBJ2-7,-,TRBV15,CATSRDREATYEQYF,TGTGCCACCAGCAGAGATCGGGAGGCAACCTACGAGCAGTACTTC
TRBD1,TRBJ2-7,once,TRBV29-1,CSGRQGVYEQYF,TGCAGCGGCCGACAGGGGGTCTACGAGCAGTACTTC
-,TRBJ1-2,once,TRBV19,CASSDTRGLNGYTF,TGTGCCAGTAGTGACACCCGGGGGTTGAATGGCTACACCTTC
TRBD1,TRBJ2-5,-,TRBV19,CATSPGAGGTQYF,TGTGCCACTTCGCCAGGGGCAGGGGGGACCCAGTACTTC
-,TRBJ1-2,-,TRBV28,CASSPGTNYGYTF,TGTGCCAGCAGTCCCGGGACAAACTATGGCTACACCTTC
-,TRBJ2-2,-,TRBV4-3,CASSHPRGHRVWDTGELFF,TGCGCCAGCAGCCATCCCCGGGGTCACAGGGTTTGGGACACCGGGGAGCTGTTTTTT
TRBD1,TRBJ1-5,-,TRBV27,CASQDRVNQPQHF,TGTGCCAGCCAAGACAGGGTCAATCAGCCCCAGCATTTT
-,TRBJ2-4,-,TRBV2,CASSEEVTKNF,TGTGCCAGCAGTGAAGAGGTGACAAAAAACTTC
-,TRBJ1-1,-,TRBV7-8,CASSLVGRDTEAFF,TGTGCCAGCAGCCTTGTTGGCAGGGACACTGAAGCTTTCTTT
-,TRBJ1-1,-,TRBV28,CASSLNGGGNTEAFF,TGTGCCAGCAGTTTAAATGGGGGCGGAAACACTGAAGCTTTCTTT
-,TRBJ1-1,few,TRBV7-9,CASSFSIPEAFF,TGTGCCAGCAGCTTTTCCATTCCTGAAGCTTTCTTT
-,TRBJ1-2,-,TRBV15,CATSRGASRYTF,TGTGCCACCAGCAGAGGGGCCTCCCGCTACACCTTC
TRBD2,TRBJ2-7,-,TRBV5-4,CASSGLDIHEQYF,TGTGCCAGCAGCGGACTAGATATCCACGAGCAGTACTTC
TRBD2,TRBJ2-3,once,TRBV5-6,CASSLVREVTDTQYF,TGTGCCAGCAGCTTGGTGCGGGAGGTCACAGATACGCAGTATTTT
TRBD2,TRBJ2-3,-,TRBV4-3,CASSQDRPGGPADTQYF,TGCGCCAGCAGCCAAGATCGGCCGGGAGGGCCCGCAGATACGCAGTATTTT